This TCR beta chain is from a study of T cell repertoires in aging, cancer and after chemotherapy. Overall study: Some 9.4 million TCR reads made up the full dataset. Study outcomes and limitations: Compared with age-matched healthy donors, untreated hematological or solid cancer patients showed higher blood TCR clonality. Rebound thymic output was suggested by rising median generation probability during chemotherapy in each cancer cohort.

V dropped 3 bases and J dropped 0 bases, with 12 bases sitting between them. This CDR3 is 15 amino acids long. Germline V gene data show CDR1 as MGHRA and CDR2 as YSYEKL. The template was genomic DNA from peripheral blood, not RNA. TRB rearrangements spanning V, D and J were amplified using mixed TRB-A/B primers. Via MiXCR, TCRdb re-called the multiplex PCR reads, giving one row per CDR3 protein. In the table there are several thousand distinct CDR3 sequences, around 32% of which are singletons. As for this clonotype: Its antigen remains unknown.

The sample comprised blood. The chain recombines TRBV4-1 with TRBJ2-7; possibly TRBD2 for D (5 bases). The clonotype was recovered from a human donor in good health. CDR3 bases: TGCGCCAGCAGCCAGGCTAGCTATAGCTCCTACGAGCAGTACTTC. Translation gives CASSQASYSSYEQYF.